This is a list of T cell receptor beta chains from one sample in a study of Ad26.COV2.S vaccination and SARS-CoV-2 variants. Libraries were prepared by immunoSEQ multiplex PCR; TCRdb keeps only in-frame clonotypes and omits some of them. This table holds about 320,000 clones, around four fifths found once. The input for sequencing was peripheral blood, taken in a trial of Ad26.COV2.S vaccine versus placebo. The receptor source for this set is a person between 18 and 65 years old who received the Ad26.COV2.S COVID-19 vaccine or a placebo. The CDR3 runs from the conserved cysteine through the conserved F or W. Fields, in order: clone size, V gene, J gene, D gene, CDR3 protein, CDR3 DNA. A D gene is named only where the DNA matches it firmly. Not all rows give a size; the values are once, few, many and, for expanded clones, a class.

size: NA
V: TRBV6-1
J: TRBJ2-3
D: TRBD2
CDR3: CASSELAGGQKDTQYF
DNA: TGTGCCAGCAGTGAATTGGCGGGGGGGCAGAAAGATACGCAGTATTTT

size: NA
V: TRBV5-1
J: TRBJ2-7
D: NA
CDR3: CASSLAVGGHEQYF
DNA: TGCGCCAGCAGCTTGGCCGTCGGGGGGCACGAGCAGTACTTC

size: NA
V: TRBV7-2
J: TRBJ2-2
D: TRBD1
CDR3: CASSLGQELLGYTGELFF
DNA: TGTGCCAGCAGCTTGGGACAGGAACTTTTAGGGTACACCGGGGAGCTGTTTTTT

size: NA
V: TRBV7-2
J: TRBJ2-1
D: TRBD1
CDR3: CASSLRTGQIEQFF
DNA: TGTGCCAGCAGCCTGCGGACAGGACAGATTGAGCAGTTCTTC

size: NA
V: TRBV18
J: TRBJ2-7
D: NA
CDR3: CASSPTPGRGDYEQYF
DNA: TGTGCCAGCTCCCCTACCCCAGGGAGGGGGGACTACGAGCAGTACTTC

size: NA
V: TRBV19
J: TRBJ1-6
D: NA
CDR3: CASSIGQPTGSPLHF
DNA: TGTGCCAGTAGTATCGGACAGCCCACTGGTTCACCCCTCCACTTT

size: NA
V: TRBV29-1
J: TRBJ2-1
D: NA
CDR3: CSVEQRTVYNEQFF
DNA: TGCAGCGTTGAACAAAGGACAGTCTACAATGAGCAGTTCTTC

size: NA
V: TRBV19
J: TRBJ2-5
D: TRBD2
CDR3: CASRGSSGGHQETQYF
DNA: TGTGCCAGTAGAGGTTCCAGCGGGGGGCACCAAGAGACCCAGTACTTC

size: NA
V: TRBV30
J: TRBJ1-1
D: NA
CDR3: CAWRSDRRTEAFF
DNA: TGTGCCTGGAGGTCCGACAGGCGGACTGAAGCTTTCTTT

size: once
V: TRBV7-9
J: TRBJ2-5
D: TRBD2
CDR3: CASSTASGGVQETQYF
DNA: TGTGCCAGCAGCACCGCTAGCGGGGGGGTGCAAGAGACCCAGTACTTC

size: NA
V: TRBV2
J: TRBJ2-3
D: NA
CDR3: CASSVGGLDTQYF
DNA: TGTGCCAGCAGTGTTGGGGGACTGGATACGCAGTATTTT

size: NA
V: TRBV23-1
J: TRBJ2-7
D: TRBD2
CDR3: CASPNRREGSSYEQYF
DNA: TGCGCCAGCCCCAATCGGAGGGAGGGGAGCTCCTACGAGCAGTACTTC

size: NA
V: TRBV7-9
J: TRBJ1-1
D: NA
CDR3: CASSLDQMRGTWATEAFF
DNA: TGTGCCAGCAGCTTAGATCAAATGCGGGGGACCTGGGCCACTGAAGCTTTCTTT

size: NA
V: TRBV5-1
J: TRBJ2-2
D: NA
CDR3: CASSLAPGNTGELFF
DNA: TGCGCCAGCAGCTTGGCTCCGGGGAACACCGGGGAGCTGTTTTTT

size: NA
V: TRBV4-1
J: TRBJ1-5
D: TRBD1
CDR3: CASSQGTGLNQPQHF
DNA: TGCGCCAGCAGCCAAGGGACAGGGCTGAACCAGCCCCAGCATTTT

size: NA
V: TRBV5-6
J: TRBJ2-1
D: TRBD2
CDR3: CASRQRGGQNEQFF
DNA: TGTGCCAGCCGCCAGCGGGGGGGGCAAAATGAGCAGTTCTTC

size: once
V: TRBV6-5
J: TRBJ2-3
D: NA
CDR3: CASSPRGSGRNTQYF
DNA: TGTGCCAGCAGCCCGAGGGGGAGTGGTAGGAATACGCAGTATTTT